Following are 3 T cell receptor beta chains from one sample sequenced in a study of cytomegalovirus exposure and HLA in healthy donors. PCR used 60 Vbeta primers and 13 Jbeta primers. Here immunoSEQ multiplex PCR was the method, and the copy in TCRdb shows in-frame clones only, minus some. The sample gives roughly 230,000 clones, about nine tenths of which show up once; less than 2% is in the top ten. The sample was PBMCs. The receptors stem from a girl aged 2 to 10 in good health and CMV-seronegative.

The rearrangement links TRBV7-3 to TRBJ2-5, with TRBD1 identical over 9 bases. The CDR3 length is 13 residues. Germline V gene lookup returns CDR1 SGHTA and CDR2 FQGTGA. The V gene end was trimmed by 3 bases and the J gene end by 5 bases; junction bases not matched to a gene: 1. The CDR3, as DNA: TGTGCCAGCAGCTTCGGACAGGGGGAGACCCAGTACTTC. Its translation: CASSFGQGETQYF. The full variable domain, with the rest looked up from reference TRBV7-3 and TRBJ2-5, is GAGVSQTPSNKVTEKGKYVELRCDPISGHTALYWYRQSLGQGPEFLIYFQGTGAADDSGLPNDRFFAVRPEGSVSTLKIQRTERGDSAVYLCASSFGQGETQYFGPGTRLLVL.

The chain links TRBV10-3 to TRBJ1-1; 7 nucleotides line up with TRBD1. The CDR3 totals 16 residues. Germline trimming cut 6 bases from V and 5 bases from J; bases unmatched to any gene: 15. Per germline, CDR1 ENHRY and CDR2 SYGVKD. The CDR3 region has the DNA TGTGCCATCAGCGACTTATATAGGGGGCTGGGGACTGAAGCTTTCTTT. Residues: CAISDLYRGLGTEAFF.

The chain has TRBV29-1 and TRBJ2-2, with D possibly TRBD1 on 5 matching bases. There are 13 residues in the CDR3. Germline CDR1 is SQVTM and CDR2 is ANQGSEA. Trimming left V 3 bases short and J 0 bases short, with 5 bases between. The CDR3 bases are TGCAGCGTTGACAGGGCGAACACCGGGGAGCTGTTTTTT. Protein product: CSVDRANTGELFF.